Each of the 10 T cell receptor beta chains below was sequenced from the same sample in a study of CDR3 diversity in severe acne. One entry per CDR3 protein results from TCRdb running MiXCR on the PCR reads. The table has fewer than 90,000 distinct CDR3 sequences, around 53% seen once. The sample consisted of blood. The receptors shown here come from a male donor in good health, without acne.

This clonotype was counted ten times or more. The V call is TRBV6-6, the J call TRBJ2-2; the D gene is possibly TRBD1 (5 bases). This CDR3 comprises 15 residues. V was pared by 2 bases and J by 7 bases, with 14 bases between. Germline CDR1 MNHNY, CDR2 SVGAGI (reference sequence). The CDR3 nucleotides are TGTGCCAGCAGTTACGGCCAGGGTGGTATCGGGGAGCTGTTTTTT. Translated: CASSYGQGGIGELFF.

A remark on this clonotype: Sequence at one end of the junction differs from germline and may be a read error. DNA for the CDR3: TGTGCCAGCAGCTTAACAAGGACCTCTGGAAGCACCATACATTTC. It specifies CASSLTRTSGSTIHF. This chain uses TRBV11-1 with TRBJ1-3; D unclear. The germline CDR1 and CDR2 sequences are SGHAT and FQDESV (reference sequence). This CDR3 spans 15 amino acids.

V is TRBV2 and J is TRBJ2-5; 8 bases fit TRBD2. Germline V gene sequence: CDR1 SNHLY, CDR2 FYNNEI. The CDR3 has 12 amino acids. Losses at the gene ends were 8 bases for V and 5 bases for J; bases not matched to a gene: 4. DNA of the CDR3: TGTGCCAGCCGACTAGCGCCGGAGACCCAGTACTTC. This codes for CASRLAPETQYF. Drawing the rest from reference TRBV2 and TRBJ2-5, the complete variable domain is EPEVTQTPSHQVTQMGQEVILRCVPISNHLYFYWYRQILGQKVEFLVSFYNNEISEKSEIFDDQFSVERPDGSNFTLKIRSTKLEDSAMYFCASRLAPETQYFGPGTRLLVL.

CDR3 bases: TGCAGTGCTAGATCCCCAGGGGGCAGGAACACTGAAGCTTTCTTT. Translation gives CSARSPGGRNTEAFF. V and J are TRBV20-1 and TRBJ1-1, with 8 bases lining up with TRBD1. The germline V gene encodes CDR1 DFQATT and CDR2 SNEGSKA (reference sequence). V lost 2 bases, J lost 1 base, and 6 bases stayed unmatched. This CDR3 has 15 residues.

This clonotype was seen repeatedly, ten times or more. The genes are TRBV28 and TRBJ1-5, with 7 bases identical to TRBD1. CDR3 length: 14 residues. The ends lost 7 bases at V and 6 bases at J; junction bases unmatched: 9. Looked up from germline, CDR1 is MDHEN and CDR2 is SYDVKM. CDR3 in DNA: TGTGCCAGCACCCCCCAGGCAGGGGGTCAGCCCCAGCATTTT. Its protein product is CASTPQAGGQPQHF.

At least ten counts were recorded for this clonotype. The rearrangement uses TRBV20-1 and TRBJ1-5; TRBD1 aligns across 7 bases. CDR1 and CDR2 from the germline V gene are DFQATT and SNEGSKA (reference sequence). The CDR3 is made up of 15 amino acids. Unmatched junction bases numbered 8, after V lost 6 bases and J lost 0 bases. CDR3 loop: CSAKGQAFSNQPQHF. CDR3 DNA sequence: TGCAGTGCCAAAGGACAGGCCTTTAGCAATCAGCCCCAGCATTTT.

The gene calls are TRBV9 and TRBJ2-2; 7 bases align to TRBD1. Germline loops: CDR1 SGDLS, CDR2 YYNGEE. V was pared by 2 bases and J by 7 bases, with 5 bases of the junction left unmatched. The CDR3 spans 14 residues. The CDR3, as DNA: TGTGCCAGCAGCGTTACAGGGGCGGGCGGGGAGCTGTTTTTT. This sequence encodes CASSVTGAGGELFF.

J is TRBJ2-7 and V is TRBV15; TRBD1 matches 11 bases. The CDR3 runs to 15 residues. Germline V gene sequence: CDR1 LNHNV, CDR2 YYDKDF (reference sequence). V gave up 1 base and J gave up 2 bases; unmatched junction bases: 1. CDR3 in amino acids: CATSRGGQGAYEQYF. Written as DNA, the CDR3 is TGTGCCACCAGCAGAGGGGGACAGGGGGCCTACGAGCAGTACTTC.

A few counts support this clonotype. DNA of the CDR3: TGTGCCAGCAGTTACGGACGTGGGCAGCCCCAGCATTTT. Translated, it gives CASSYGRGQPQHF. The V and J genes are TRBV12-3 or TRBV12-4 and TRBJ1-5, with unresolved D. The CDR3 is 13 residues long. The V end lost 4 bases, the J end lost 7 bases, and 11 bases lay between the germline ends.

The chain uses TRBV24-1 and TRBJ2-5; no definite D call. V shed 5 bases and J shed 4 bases, with 13 bases lying between them. The germline CDR1 and CDR2 sequences are KGHDR and SFDVKD. There are 14 residues in the CDR3. For the CDR3, the DNA is TGTGCCACCAGTGCAACCACCCCGGCAGAGACCCAGTACTTC. Amino acids: CATSATTPAETQYF.